Following are 10 T cell receptor beta chains from one sample sequenced in a study of shared clonotypes between healthy human individuals. Sequenced by immunoSEQ multiplex PCR; TCRdb stores in-frame clones only, minus some. The top ten hold roughly 0.45% of the sample, which has 1.5 million to 1.9 million clones, 95% to 99% seen once. The sample comprised naive CD4+ T cells sorted from blood. The sample's subset: CD45RA+ positively selected. Every receptor here comes from a man younger than 45 in good health.

The chain links TRBV10-3 to TRBJ1-5, with a tentative D call TRBD1 (5 bases). Trimming removed 1 base from V and 6 bases from J, with 13 bases in between. Germline assignment: CDR1 ENHRY and CDR2 SYGVKD. The CDR3 is 15 amino acids. The CDR3 DNA follows: TGTGCCATCAGTGAGTTAGGGGCGGTAGGTCAGCCCCAGCATTTT. Amino acids: CAISELGAVGQPQHF.

The chain is built from TRBV5-5 and TRBJ1-5; no reliable D call. V was clipped by 4 bases and J by 5 bases, with 13 bases between them. Germline CDR1 and CDR2: SGHKS and YYEKEE (reference sequence). CDR3 length: 14 residues. The CDR3 bases are TGTGCCAGCAGCCTCACAGAGAGGTATCAGCCCCAGCATTTT. This encodes CASSLTERYQPQHF.

This clone was counted once. The rearrangement joins TRBV10-3 to TRBJ1-5; 9 nucleotides agree with TRBD1. The CDR3 loop spans 17 amino acids. The V segment lost 2 bases and the J segment 0 bases; nucleotides outside the gene matches: 5. Germline V gene data show CDR1 as ENHRY and CDR2 as SYGVKD. The CDR3 sequence is CAISESRDRDSNQPQHF. CDR3 bases: TGTGCCATCAGTGAGAGCCGGGACAGGGATAGCAATCAGCCCCAGCATTTT.

V and J are TRBV28 and TRBJ2-7; TRBD2 aligns across 7 bases. The V gene's germline CDR1 is MDHEN and CDR2 SYDVKM. Losses at the gene ends were 5 bases for V and 2 bases for J; bases not matched to a gene: 9. This CDR3 has 15 residues. The DNA of the CDR3 is TGTGCCAGCAGTCGAACGGGAGGCCCGACCTACGAGCAGTACTTC. It translates to CASSRTGGPTYEQYF.

The V and J genes are TRBV14 and TRBJ1-3, with 12 positions matching TRBD1. Trimming removed 4 bases from V and 3 bases from J; junction bases left unmatched: 4. CDR3 size: 16 residues. Looked up from germline, CDR1 is SGHDN and CDR2 is FVKESK. The CDR3 sequence is CASSRGQGASGNTIYF. The CDR3 DNA is TGTGCCAGCAGCCGGGGACAGGGGGCGAGTGGAAACACCATATATTTT.

This sequence joins TRBV28 and TRBJ2-3, with TRBD1 identical over 7 bases. CDR1 is MDHEN and CDR2 is SYDVKM in the germline V gene. V shed 5 bases, J shed 6 bases, and the junction held 2 bases outside the gene matches. This CDR3 spans 12 amino acids. The CDR3 sequence: CASSLRGDTQYF. For the CDR3, the DNA is TGTGCCAGCAGTCTCAGGGGGGATACGCAGTATTTT.

The chain employs TRBV7-2 and TRBJ2-1; D is undetermined. The CDR3 consists of 14 residues. Deletions cut 3 bases from V and 5 bases from J, with 11 bases between. CDR1 and CDR2 (germline): SGHTA, FQGNSA. The CDR3 sequence: CASSFLNLNNEQFF. DNA of the CDR3: TGTGCCAGCAGCTTCTTGAATCTGAACAATGAGCAGTTCTTC.

The chain couples TRBV4-3 to TRBJ1-5; D possibly corresponds to TRBD1 (5 bases). V lost 0 bases and J 1 base, leaving 16 bases between the germline ends. This CDR3 has 18 residues. Looked up from germline, CDR1 is LGHNA and CDR2 is YSLEER. The CDR3 coding sequence is TGCGCCAGCAGCCAAGATTGGAAAGGGGAACTAAGCAATCAGCCCCAGCATTTT. This codes for CASSQDWKGELSNQPQHF.

The chain joins TRBV5-1 to TRBJ2-5; 9 nucleotides align to TRBD1. The germline CDR1 and CDR2 sequences are SGHRS and YFSETQ. Trimming at V came to 3 bases and at J to 2 bases, leaving 5 bases not matched to a gene. This CDR3 spans 15 amino acids. CDR3 residues: CASSSYRGQQETQYF. The DNA for the CDR3 is TGCGCCAGCAGCTCCTACAGGGGGCAACAAGAGACCCAGTACTTC.

This chain connects TRBV7-6 to TRBJ2-5; D tentatively fits TRBD1 or TRBD2 (5 bases each). CDR3 length: 16 amino acids. V lost 5 bases and J 4 bases, leaving 20 bases between the germline ends. Germline CDR1 SGHVS, CDR2 FNYEAQ. Here the CDR3 reads CASSLTLDPRGETQYF. DNA for the CDR3: TGTGCCAGCAGCCTAACATTGGACCCGAGGGGAGAGACCCAGTACTTC.